A single sample gave rise to the 14 T cell receptor beta chains below, sequenced in a study of T cells in Graves' hyperthyroidism and ophthalmopathy. RNA transcripts gave rise to amplified TCR beta CDR3 regions. The HTBI primer set was used in a first-round RT-PCR of the TCR CDR3. One entry per CDR3 protein results from TCRdb running MiXCR on the multiplex PCR reads. The table includes 660,000 or so distinct CDR3 sequences, around 21% detected once. Material: blood. The receptors here all came from a man aged 25 to 45 with Graves' ophthalmopathy.

In its sample, this clonotype was seen many times. The rearrangement joins TRBV28 to TRBJ2-5; 7 nucleotides line up with TRBD1. CDR3 length: 11 residues. Trimming took 6 bases from V and 10 from J; bases not matched to a gene: 5. CDR1 and CDR2 from the germline V gene are MDHEN and SYDVKM. The CDR3 spells CASSSWDSQYF. The CDR3, as DNA: TGTGCCAGCAGCTCCTGGGACAGCCAGTACTTC.

This clonotype was recorded a few times. The J gene is TRBJ1-3, the V gene TRBV7-8; no clear D gene. This CDR3 has 14 amino acids. Germline loops: CDR1 SGHVS, CDR2 FQNEAQ. V was clipped by 6 bases and J by 4 bases, with 13 bases between them. CDR3 coding DNA: TGTGCCAGCAGGTCGGGATTAAGGGGAAACACCATATATTTT. This translates into CASRSGLRGNTIYF.

This clonotype was recorded at least ten times. The genes are TRBV7-9 and TRBJ2-3; 8 bases are a match to TRBD2. Per germline, CDR1 SEHNR and CDR2 FQNEAQ (reference sequence). This CDR3 is built from 17 residues. The V gene end was trimmed by 5 bases and the J gene end by 5 bases; junction bases not matched to a gene: 15. CDR3 sequence reads: CASSLKRASGPKDTQYF. The CDR3 nucleotides are TGTGCCAGCAGCCTAAAGCGGGCTAGCGGGCCTAAAGATACGCAGTATTTT.

V usage is TRBV3-1 and J usage is TRBJ2-3; D is perhaps TRBD1 (5 bases). The CDR3 has 16 amino acids. CDR1 is LGHDT and CDR2 is YNNKEL in the germline V gene (reference sequence). V was cut by 0 bases and J by 1 base, with 11 bases left in between. The DNA for the CDR3 is TGTGCCAGCAGCCAAGACAGGGTATGGGGCACAGATACGCAGTATTTT. Its protein product is CASSQDRVWGTDTQYF.

The chain links TRBV5-1 to TRBJ2-1; 11 bases match TRBD2. Per the germline V gene, CDR1 is SGHRS and CDR2 is YFSETQ. V dropped 4 bases and J dropped 6; count of bases not matched to a gene: 6. The length of the CDR3 is 15 residues. CDR3 residues: CASSVLAGGPNEQFF. CDR3 sequence (DNA): TGCGCCAGCAGCGTCCTAGCGGGAGGTCCCAATGAGCAGTTCTTC. Complete variable domain (other parts from reference TRBV5-1 and TRBJ2-1): KAGVTQTPRYLIKTRGQQVTLSCSPISGHRSVSWYQQTPGQGLQFLFEYFSETQRNKGNFPGRFSGRQFSNSRSEMNVSTLELGDSALYLCASSVLAGGPNEQFFGPGTRLTVL.

This sequence joins TRBV11-3 and TRBJ2-3, with TRBD1 identical over 10 bases. V shed 4 bases and J 3 bases; nucleotides not matched to a gene: 4. CDR1 is SGHNT and CDR2 is YENEEA in the germline V gene. This CDR3 comprises 15 residues. The CDR3 coding sequence is TGTGCCAGCAGCTCCGGACAGGGGGTTACAGATACGCAGTATTTT. Translation gives CASSSGQGVTDTQYF.

At least ten counts were recorded for this clonotype. The CDR3 coding sequence is TGTGCCAGCAGTTCCCGGACAGCCACTAACTATGGCTACACCTTC. Protein: CASSSRTATNYGYTF. This sequence joins TRBV30 and TRBJ1-2; perhaps TRBD1 as D (6 bases). Germline V gene sequence: CDR1 GTSNPN, CDR2 SVGIG (reference sequence). The CDR3 has 15 amino acids. The V and J ends lost 8 bases and 0 bases respectively, with 19 bases between them.

The chain couples TRBV20-1 to TRBJ2-1; 10 nucleotides line up with TRBD2. This CDR3 is built from 14 residues. J gave up 11 bases and V 5 bases, and 12 bases lay outside the gene matches. Germline V lookup: CDR1 DFQATT, CDR2 SNEGSKA (reference sequence). The CDR3 sequence: CSAHRQAGGDKQFF. CDR3 bases: TGCAGTGCTCACAGGCAAGCGGGAGGGGATAAGCAGTTCTTC.

This clonotype was seen more than once but under ten times. The J gene is TRBJ2-1, the V gene TRBV7-9; 7 positions agree with TRBD2. Germline CDR1 reads SEHNR; CDR2 reads FQNEAQ (reference sequence). The CDR3 runs to 11 residues. V lost 11 bases and J lost 4; bases outside the gene matches: 2. In nucleotides, the CDR3 is TGTGCCGGGGGAGGGTACAATGAGCAGTTCTTC. Encoded protein: CAGGGYNEQFF. Complete variable domain (other parts from reference TRBV7-9 and TRBJ2-1): DTGVSQNPRHKITKRGQNVTFRCDPISEHNRLYWYRQTLGQGPEFLTYFQNEAQLEKSRLLSDRFSAERPKGSFSTLEIQRTEQGDSAMYLCAGGGYNEQFFGPGTRLTVL.

This clonotype was counted ten times or more. This chain joins TRBV7-9 and TRBJ2-3, with a possible D match to TRBD2 (6 bases). This CDR3 has 15 residues. The germline V gene has CDR1 SEHNR and CDR2 FQNEAQ (reference sequence). The V and J ends lost 3 bases and 4 bases respectively, with 14 bases between them. Here the CDR3 DNA reads TGTGCCAGCAGCTTCACTACTAGCTTCGCAGATACGCAGTATTTT. Protein sequence: CASSFTTSFADTQYF. Combining the CDR3 with reference TRBV7-9 and TRBJ2-3 gives the whole variable domain DTGVSQNPRHKITKRGQNVTFRCDPISEHNRLYWYRQTLGQGPEFLTYFQNEAQLEKSRLLSDRFSAERPKGSFSTLEIQRTEQGDSAMYLCASSFTTSFADTQYFGPGTRLTVL.

V gene TRBV5-1 combines with J gene TRBJ2-1, with D possibly being TRBD2 (6 bases). Trimming shortened V by 0 bases and J by 5 bases, and 12 bases separated the two germline ends. CDR3 length equals 15 residues. Germline values: CDR1 SGHRS, CDR2 YFSETQ. The CDR3 nucleotides are TGCGCCAGCAGCTTGGGGGACTTCTCTGACAATGAGCAGTTCTTC. Translation gives CASSLGDFSDNEQFF.

This clonotype has a handful of counts. This chain joins TRBV3-1 and TRBJ1-1; no reliable D call. V gave up 2 bases and J gave up 1 base, with 17 bases separating them. The CDR3 runs 17 residues. Germline CDR1 and CDR2: LGHDT and YNNKEL (reference sequence). The CDR3 coding sequence is TGTGCCAGCAGCCAAAGCCGTCGCCCCAATAAGAACACTGAAGCTTTCTTT. This encodes CASSQSRRPNKNTEAFF.

V is TRBV4-2 and J is TRBJ1-1; D unclear. Germline values: CDR1 LGHNA, CDR2 YNFKEQ. V shed 0 bases and J shed 5 bases, with 13 bases lying between them. The CDR3 runs to 15 residues. CDR3 region: CASSQDNGVATEAFF. DNA for the CDR3: TGTGCCAGCAGCCAAGATAATGGGGTGGCGACTGAAGCTTTCTTT.

At least ten counts were recorded for this clonotype. The rearrangement joins TRBV2 to TRBJ2-3, with 11 bases lining up with TRBD2. Losses at the gene ends were 6 bases for V and 5 bases for J; bases not matched to a gene: 4. This CDR3 region has 14 residues. Germline V gene sequence: CDR1 SNHLY, CDR2 FYNNEI. CDR3 in DNA: TGTGCCAGCAGACGGACTAGCGGGCTAGATACGCAGTATTTT. Translating gives CASRRTSGLDTQYF.